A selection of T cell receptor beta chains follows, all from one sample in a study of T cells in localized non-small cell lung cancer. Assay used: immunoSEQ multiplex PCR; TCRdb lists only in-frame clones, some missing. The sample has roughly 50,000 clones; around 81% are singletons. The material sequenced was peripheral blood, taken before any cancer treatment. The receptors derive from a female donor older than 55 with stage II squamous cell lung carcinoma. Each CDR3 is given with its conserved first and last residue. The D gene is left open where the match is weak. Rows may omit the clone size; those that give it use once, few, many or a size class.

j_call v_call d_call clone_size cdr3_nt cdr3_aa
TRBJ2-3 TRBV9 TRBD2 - TGTGCCAGCAGCGTAGCCGCTAGCGGAACAGATACGCAGTATTTT CASSVAASGTDTQYF
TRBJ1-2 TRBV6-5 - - TGTGCCAGCAGTTACTCGGGGGGTGACTATGGCTACACCTTC CASSYSGGDYGYTF
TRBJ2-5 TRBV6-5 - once TGTGCCAGCCAGCGACTAGGCACGCAAGAGACCCAGTACTTC CASQRLGTQETQYF
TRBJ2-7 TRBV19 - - TGTGCCAGTAGTCCCTGGGACTCCGCCTACGAGCAGTACTTC CASSPWDSAYEQYF
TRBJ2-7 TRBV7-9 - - TGTGCCAGCATCCCCGCAGGACAGCGCCTTAACTACGAGCAGTACTTC CASIPAGQRLNYEQYF
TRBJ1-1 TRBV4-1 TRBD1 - TGCGCCAGCAGCCAAGCAGACAGGGTAGACACTGAAGCTTTCTTT CASSQADRVDTEAFF
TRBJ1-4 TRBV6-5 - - TGTGCCAGCGGACAGCCAACTAATGAAAAACTGTTTTTT CASGQPTNEKLFF
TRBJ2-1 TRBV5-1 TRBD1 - TGCGCCAGCAGCCCCGGACAGGCCTACAATGAGCAGTTCTTC CASSPGQAYNEQFF
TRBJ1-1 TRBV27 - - TGTGCCAGCAGTTTGCAGGGGTTGAGGAGTGAAGCTTTCTTT CASSLQGLRSEAFF
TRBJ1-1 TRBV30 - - TGTGCCTGGGAAAACGGGGGACAGAACACTGAAGCTTTCTTT CAWENGGQNTEAFF
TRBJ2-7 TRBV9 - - TGTGCCAGCAGCGTAGACGGATCTAGAGACGAGCAGTACTTC CASSVDGSRDEQYF
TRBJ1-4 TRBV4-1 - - TGCGCCAGCAGCCAAGTTCCGGGACAACTAAATGAAAAACTGTTTTTT CASSQVPGQLNEKLFF
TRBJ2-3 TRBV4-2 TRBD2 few TGTGCCAGCAGCCAAGAGGTTAGCGGGGGGGCAGATACGCAGTATTTT CASSQEVSGGADTQYF
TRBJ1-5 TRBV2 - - TGTGCCAGCAGCTCCAGGGACGTCCAGCCCCAGCATTTT CASSSRDVQPQHF
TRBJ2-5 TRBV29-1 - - TGCAGCGTTGGGCAGAGGGTAGGGGAGACCCAGTACTTC CSVGQRVGETQYF
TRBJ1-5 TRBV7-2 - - TGTGCCAGCAGCTTGGATACGGGACTGAAGCATCAGCCCCAGCATTTT CASSLDTGLKHQPQHF
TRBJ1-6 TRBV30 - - TGTGCCTGGAGGACCGAATATAATTCACCCCTCCACTTT CAWRTEYNSPLHF
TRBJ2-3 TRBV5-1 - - TGCGCCAGCAGCTTGGGGGCAGATACGCAGTATTTT CASSLGADTQYF
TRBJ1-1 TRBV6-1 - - TGTGCCAGCAGTGACGGGTGGGAAGCTTTCTTT CASSDGWEAFF
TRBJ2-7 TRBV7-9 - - TGTGCCAGCAGCCCCATCATACAGGGTAGGGAGCAGTACTTC CASSPIIQGREQYF
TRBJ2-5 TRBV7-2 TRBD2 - TGTGCCAGCAGTAAGCGGGGGGATTGGGAGACCCAGTACTTC CASSKRGDWETQYF
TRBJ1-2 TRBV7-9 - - TGTGCCAGCAGCTTAGAGTCCAACTATGGCTACACCTTC CASSLESNYGYTF
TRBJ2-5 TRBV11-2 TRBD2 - TGTGCCAGCAGCCGAAGCGGGCGGGGGGAGACCCAGTACTTC CASSRSGRGETQYF
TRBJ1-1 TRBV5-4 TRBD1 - TGTGCCAGCAGCGCCACAGGGGGAAACACTGAAGCTTTCTTT CASSATGGNTEAFF
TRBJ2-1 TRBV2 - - TGTGCCAGCAGTGGGGGACTCCCCCCCAATGAGCAGTTCTTC CASSGGLPPNEQFF